This T cell receptor (beta chain) was identified during a study of shared clonotypes between healthy human individuals. Sequencing was performed on unsorted PBMC DNA using ten immunoSEQ deep assay plates. Assay used: immunoSEQ multiplex PCR; TCRdb lists only in-frame clones, some missing. In the table there are some 490,000 clones, around 73% of which are singletons. CDR1 is MDHEN, CDR2 SYDVKM, per germline. V lost 5 bases, J lost 1 base, and 11 bases lay in between. The CDR3 totals 14 residues. Sequencing was done on a sample of PBMCs. The source of this sequence is a middle-aged woman in good health. Some clones in this sample may be carry-over from other donors' samples. V usage is TRBV28 and J usage is TRBJ1-1; perhaps TRBD1 as D (5 bases). CDR3 sequence (DNA): TGTGCCAGCAGTCCTCTTGGGGGGAACACTGAAGCTTTCTTT. This gives the protein CASSPLGGNTEAFF.